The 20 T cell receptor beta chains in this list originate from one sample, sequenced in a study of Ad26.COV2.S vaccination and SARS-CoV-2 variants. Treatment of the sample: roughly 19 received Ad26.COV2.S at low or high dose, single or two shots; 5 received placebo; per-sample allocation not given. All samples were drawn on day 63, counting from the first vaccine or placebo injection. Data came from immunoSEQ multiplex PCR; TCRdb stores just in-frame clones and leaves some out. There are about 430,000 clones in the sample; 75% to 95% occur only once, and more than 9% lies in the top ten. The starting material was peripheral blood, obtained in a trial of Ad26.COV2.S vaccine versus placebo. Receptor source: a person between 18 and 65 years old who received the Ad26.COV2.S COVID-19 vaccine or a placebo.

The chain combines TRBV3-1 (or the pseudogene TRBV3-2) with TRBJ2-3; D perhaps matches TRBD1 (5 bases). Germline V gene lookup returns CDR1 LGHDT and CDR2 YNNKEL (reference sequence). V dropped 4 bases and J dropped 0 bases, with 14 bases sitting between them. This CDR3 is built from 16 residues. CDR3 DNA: TGTGCCAGCAGCCTAACAGGAGTATCTAGCACAGATACGCAGTATTTT. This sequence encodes CASSLTGVSSTDTQYF.

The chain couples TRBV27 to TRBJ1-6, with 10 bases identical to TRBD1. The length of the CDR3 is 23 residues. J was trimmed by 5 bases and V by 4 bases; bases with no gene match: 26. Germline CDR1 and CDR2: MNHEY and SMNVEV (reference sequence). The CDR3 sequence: CASSSLFPGTGENKHNDNSPLHF. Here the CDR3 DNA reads TGTGCCAGCAGTTCACTATTCCCCGGGACAGGGGAAAATAAGCACAATGATAATTCACCCCTCCACTTT.

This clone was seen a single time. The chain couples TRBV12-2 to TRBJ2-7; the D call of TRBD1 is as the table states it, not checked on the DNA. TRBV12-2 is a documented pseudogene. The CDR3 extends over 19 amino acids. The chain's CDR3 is CASRLAHGTGVLTTYEQYF. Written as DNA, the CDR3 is TGTGCAAGTCGCTTAGCGCACGGGACAGGGGTTCTTACTACCTACGAGCAGTACTTC.

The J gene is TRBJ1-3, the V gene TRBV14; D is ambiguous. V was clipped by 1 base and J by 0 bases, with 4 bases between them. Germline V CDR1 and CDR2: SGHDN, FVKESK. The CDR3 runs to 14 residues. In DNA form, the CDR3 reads TGTGCCAGCAGCCAAGCCAGCTCTGGAAACACCATATATTTT. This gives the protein CASSQASSGNTIYF.

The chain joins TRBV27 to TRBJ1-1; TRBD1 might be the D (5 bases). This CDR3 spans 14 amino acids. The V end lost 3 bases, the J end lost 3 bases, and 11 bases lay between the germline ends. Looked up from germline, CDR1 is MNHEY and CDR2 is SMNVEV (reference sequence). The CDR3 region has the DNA TGTGCCAGCAGTTTTATGGGGGGGTACACTGAAGCTTTCTTT. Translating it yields CASSFMGGYTEAFF.

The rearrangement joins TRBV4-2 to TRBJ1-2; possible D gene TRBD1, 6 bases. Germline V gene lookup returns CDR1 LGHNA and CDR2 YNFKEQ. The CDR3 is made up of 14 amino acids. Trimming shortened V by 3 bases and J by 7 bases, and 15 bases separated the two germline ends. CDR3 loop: CASSHQGTDSGYTF. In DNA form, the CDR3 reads TGTGCCAGCAGCCACCAGGGGACTGACTCTGGCTACACCTTC.

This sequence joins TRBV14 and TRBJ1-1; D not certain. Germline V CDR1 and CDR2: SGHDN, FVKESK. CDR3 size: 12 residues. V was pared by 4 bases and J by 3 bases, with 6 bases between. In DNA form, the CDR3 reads TGTGCCAGCAGCCTCGGCTACACTGAAGCTTTCTTT. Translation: CASSLGYTEAFF.

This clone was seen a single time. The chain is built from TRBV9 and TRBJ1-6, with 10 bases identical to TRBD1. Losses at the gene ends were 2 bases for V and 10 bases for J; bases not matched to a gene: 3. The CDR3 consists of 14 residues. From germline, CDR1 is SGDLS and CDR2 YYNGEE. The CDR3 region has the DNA TGTGCCAGCAGCGTGACAGGGGGCGAATCACCCCTCCACTTT. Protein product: CASSVTGGESPLHF.

CDR3 residues: CASSPGGAGQPQHF. CDR3 in DNA: TGCGCCAGCAGCCCGGGAGGGGCAGGGCAGCCCCAGCATTTT. The V and J genes are TRBV5-1 and TRBJ1-5; TRBD1 might be the D (5 bases). Germline V gene data show CDR1 as SGHRS and CDR2 as YFSETQ. The CDR3 extends over 14 amino acids. V lost 4 bases, J lost 7 bases, and 15 bases lay in between.

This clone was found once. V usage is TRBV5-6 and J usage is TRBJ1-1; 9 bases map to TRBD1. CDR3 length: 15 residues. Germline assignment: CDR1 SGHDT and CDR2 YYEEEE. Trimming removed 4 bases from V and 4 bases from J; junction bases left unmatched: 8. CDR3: CASSRQGQGSTEAFF. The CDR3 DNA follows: TGTGCCAGCAGCCGACAGGGACAGGGAAGCACTGAAGCTTTCTTT.

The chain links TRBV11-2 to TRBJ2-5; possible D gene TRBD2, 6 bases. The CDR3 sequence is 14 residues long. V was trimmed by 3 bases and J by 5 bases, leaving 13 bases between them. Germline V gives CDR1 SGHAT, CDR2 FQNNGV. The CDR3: CASSFQEGRETQYF. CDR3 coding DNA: TGTGCCAGCAGCTTTCAGGAGGGGAGGGAGACCCAGTACTTC.

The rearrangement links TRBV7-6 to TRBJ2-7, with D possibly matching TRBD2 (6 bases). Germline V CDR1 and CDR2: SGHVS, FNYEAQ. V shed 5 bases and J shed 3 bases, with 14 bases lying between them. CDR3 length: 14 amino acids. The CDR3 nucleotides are TGTGCCAGCAGCCTCGGGGCGGGAAACTACGAGCAGTACTTC. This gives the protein CASSLGAGNYEQYF.

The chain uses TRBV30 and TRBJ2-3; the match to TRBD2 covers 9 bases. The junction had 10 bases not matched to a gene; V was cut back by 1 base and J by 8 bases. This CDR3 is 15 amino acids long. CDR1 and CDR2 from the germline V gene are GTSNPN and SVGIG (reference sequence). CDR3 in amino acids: CAWSAGTSPGVTQYF. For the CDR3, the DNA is TGTGCCTGGAGTGCCGGGACTAGCCCGGGGGTTACGCAGTATTTT. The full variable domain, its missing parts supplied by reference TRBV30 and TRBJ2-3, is SQTIHQWPATLVQPVGSPLSLECTVEGTSNPNLYWYRQAAGRGLQLLFYSVGIGQISSEVPQNLSASRPQDRQFILSSKKLLLSDSGFYLCAWSAGTSPGVTQYFGPGTRLTVL.

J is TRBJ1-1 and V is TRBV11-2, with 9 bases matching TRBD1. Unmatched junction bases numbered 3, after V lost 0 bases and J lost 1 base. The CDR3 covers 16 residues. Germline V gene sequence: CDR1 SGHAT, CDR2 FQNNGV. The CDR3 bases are TGTGCCAGCAGCTTAGAATTGGACAGGGGGAACACTGAAGCTTTCTTT. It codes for CASSLELDRGNTEAFF.

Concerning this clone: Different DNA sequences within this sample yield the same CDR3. CDR3 in DNA: TGTGCCAGCAGCCAGGGTAACGAGCAGTACTTC. Its protein is CASSQGNEQYF. The gene calls are TRBV3-1 (or the pseudogene TRBV3-2) and TRBJ2-7; the D is unclear. Germline V CDR1 and CDR2: LGHDT, YNNKEL (reference sequence). V was pared by 3 bases and J by 5 bases, with 5 bases between. CDR3 length: 11 amino acids.

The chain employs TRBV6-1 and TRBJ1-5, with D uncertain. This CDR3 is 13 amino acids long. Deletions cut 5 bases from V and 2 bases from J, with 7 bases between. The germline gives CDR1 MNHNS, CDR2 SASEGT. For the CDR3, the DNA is TGTGCCAGCAGTATCGGGGGCAATCAGCCCCAGCATTTT. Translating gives CASSIGGNQPQHF.

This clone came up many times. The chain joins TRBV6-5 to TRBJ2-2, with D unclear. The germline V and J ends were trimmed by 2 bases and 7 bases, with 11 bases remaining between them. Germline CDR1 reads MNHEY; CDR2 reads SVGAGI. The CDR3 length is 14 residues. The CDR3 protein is CASSYLLGDGELFF. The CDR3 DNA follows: TGTGCCAGCAGTTACCTACTTGGGGACGGGGAGCTGTTTTTT.

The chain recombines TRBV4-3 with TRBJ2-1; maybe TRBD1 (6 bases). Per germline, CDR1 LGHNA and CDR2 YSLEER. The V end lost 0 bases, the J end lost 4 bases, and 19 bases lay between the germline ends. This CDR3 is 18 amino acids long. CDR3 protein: CASSQDTTRGLLYNEQFF. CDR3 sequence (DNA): TGCGCCAGCAGCCAAGACACTACCAGGGGCTTACTTTACAATGAGCAGTTCTTC.

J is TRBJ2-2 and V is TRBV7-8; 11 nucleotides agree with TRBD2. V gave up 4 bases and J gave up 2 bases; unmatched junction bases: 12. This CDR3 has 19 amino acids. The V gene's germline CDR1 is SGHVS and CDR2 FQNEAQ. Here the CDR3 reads CASSSTDRTSGRNTGELFF. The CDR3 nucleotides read TGTGCCAGCAGCTCCACCGACCGGACTAGCGGGCGTAACACCGGGGAGCTGTTTTTT.

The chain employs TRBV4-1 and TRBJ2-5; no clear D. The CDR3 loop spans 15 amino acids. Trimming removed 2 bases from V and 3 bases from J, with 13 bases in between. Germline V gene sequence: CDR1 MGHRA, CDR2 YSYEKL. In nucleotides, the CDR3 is TGCGCCAGCAGCCAAACGAGTAGACGAGAAGAGACCCAGTACTTC. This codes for CASSQTSRREETQYF.